These T cell receptor beta chains were read from a single sample in a study of blood T cell repertoires in COVID-19. Assay: immunoSEQ multiplex PCR; the TCRdb copy retains only in-frame clones and omits some. Among over 450,000 clones listed, approximately 88% were seen once. Material for sequencing was peripheral blood. The source is a woman aged 45-60 years with COVID-19, enrolled during active disease. Each CDR3 is given with its conserved first and last residue. D genes are given only for firm matches.

V gene,J gene,D gene,CDR3 protein,CDR3 DNA
TRBV7-8,TRBJ1-1,NA,CASSPSQDEAFF,TGTGCCAGCAGCCCCAGCCAGGATGAAGCTTTCTTT
TRBV19,TRBJ2-7,TRBD2,CASSLAGNEQYF,TGTGCCAGTAGCTTAGCGGGGAACGAGCAGTACTTC
TRBV12-2,TRBJ1-2,NA,CASRLSGQQFDGYTF,TGTGCAAGTCGCCTCTCGGGACAGCAATTCGATGGCTACACCTTC
TRBV29-1,TRBJ1-2,NA,CSVEFYGYTF,TGCAGCGTAGAGTTCTATGGCTACACCTTC
TRBV19,TRBJ1-5,NA,CASIAGDGNQPQHF,TGTGCCAGTATAGCAGGGGATGGCAATCAGCCCCAGCATTTT
TRBV6-5,TRBJ1-2,NA,CASSSPFQGYGYTF,TGTGCCAGCAGTTCTCCCTTTCAGGGTTATGGCTACACCTTC
TRBV5-6,TRBJ2-3,NA,CASSLLGTGRDTQYF,TGTGCCAGCAGCTTGCTCGGGACTGGGAGGGATACGCAGTATTTT
TRBV11-3,TRBJ2-5,NA,CASSLGLSNGETQYF,TGTGCCAGCAGCTTAGGACTTAGCAACGGCGAGACCCAGTACTTC
TRBV19,TRBJ1-2,NA,CASSQAFSSNYGYTF,TGTGCCAGTAGCCAGGCATTCTCTTCTAACTATGGCTACACCTTC
TRBV28,TRBJ2-5,NA,CASRSGVETQYF,TGTGCCAGCAGATCAGGGGTAGAGACCCAGTACTTC